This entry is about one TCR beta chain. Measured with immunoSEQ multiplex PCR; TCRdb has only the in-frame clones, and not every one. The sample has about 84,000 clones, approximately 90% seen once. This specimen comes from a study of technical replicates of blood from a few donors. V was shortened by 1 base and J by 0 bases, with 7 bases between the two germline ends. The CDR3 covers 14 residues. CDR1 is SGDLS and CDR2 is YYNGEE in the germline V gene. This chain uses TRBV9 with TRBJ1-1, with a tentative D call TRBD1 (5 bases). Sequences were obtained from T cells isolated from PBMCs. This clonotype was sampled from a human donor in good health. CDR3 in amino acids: CASSVTGVNTEAFF. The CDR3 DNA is TGTGCCAGCAGCGTAACGGGGGTGAACACTGAAGCTTTCTTT.